Listed here are 27 T cell receptor beta chains from one sample, sequenced in a study of neoadjuvant anti-PD-1 for oral cavity cancer. TCRdb's copy holds only in-frame clones and misses some; the assay was immunoSEQ multiplex PCR. The table has under 15,000 clones, 50% to 75% seen once. Sequencing used PBMCs, obtained before nivolumab (anti-PD-1) treatment. Every receptor here comes from a person aged 40 to 85 with oral cavity squamous cell carcinoma.

This sequence joins TRBV11-2 and TRBJ1-1; D unclear. V was pared by 2 bases and J by 0 bases, with 7 bases between. The CDR3 loop spans 14 amino acids. CDR1 and CDR2 from the germline V gene are SGHAT and FQNNGV. This chain's CDR3 is CASSLNRLNTEAFF. The DNA for the CDR3 is TGTGCCAGCAGCTTAAACCGCTTGAACACTGAAGCTTTCTTT.

The rearrangement joins TRBV6-1 to TRBJ1-1, with 7 bases fitting TRBD1. V shed 1 base and J 5 bases; nucleotides not matched to a gene: 4. Germline V gives CDR1 MNHNS, CDR2 SASEGT. The CDR3 consists of 14 residues. The CDR3 bases are TGTGCCAGCAGTGAAGGAGGGGGCAAAACTGAAGCTTTCTTT. Its translation: CASSEGGGKTEAFF.

This sequence joins TRBV20-1 and TRBJ2-7; D unresolved. This CDR3 has 11 amino acids. CDR1 is DFQATT and CDR2 is SNEGSKA in the germline V gene (reference sequence). Trimming removed 6 bases at V and 2 bases at J, with 8 bases between. CDR3 in amino acids: CSAPYTYEQYF. The CDR3 DNA is TGCAGTGCCCCATATACCTACGAGCAGTACTTC.

This clone was counted only a few times. V is TRBV27 and J is TRBJ1-1; possible D gene TRBD1, 5 bases. V was cut by 5 bases and J by 5 bases, with 15 bases left in between. CDR3 length: 14 amino acids. Germline lookup yields CDR1 MNHEY and CDR2 SMNVEV (reference sequence). The CDR3 here is CASSPRQGTTEAFF. The CDR3, as DNA: TGTGCCAGCAGTCCTCGTCAGGGTACGACTGAAGCTTTCTTT.

Concerning this clone itself: One junction end does not reproduce the germline sequence, and a read error may be involved. The chain couples TRBV11-3 to TRBJ2-7; weak D call: TRBD1 (6 bases). The CDR3 spans 13 residues. Germline values: CDR1 SGHNT, CDR2 YENEEA. As DNA, the CDR3 is TGTGCCAGCAGCTTAGACCTGACAGGCCATTGCAACTTC. Protein: CASSLDLTGHCNF. Looking up the rest from reference TRBV11-3 and TRBJ2-7 gives the full variable domain: EAGVVQSPRYKIIEKKQPVAFWCNPISGHNTLYWYLQNLGQGPELLIRYENEEAVDDSQLPKDRFSAERLKGVDSTLKIQPAELGDSAVYLCASSLDLTGHCNFGPGTRLTVT.

This clone was found once. The CDR3 region is CASSFPGQTYEQYF. For the CDR3, the DNA is TGTGCCAGCAGCTTCCCGGGACAGACCTACGAGCAGTACTTC. The chain employs TRBV5-6 and TRBJ2-7; 7 bases line up with TRBD1. The V gene end was trimmed by 2 bases and the J gene end by 2 bases; junction bases not matched to a gene: 4. The CDR3 is made up of 14 amino acids. Germline V CDR1 and CDR2: SGHDT, YYEEEE.

The V and J genes are TRBV10-2 and TRBJ2-1, with 10 bases matching TRBD2. The germline V gene encodes CDR1 WSHSY and CDR2 SAAADI. Trimming cost V 4 bases and J 8 bases; bases outside gene matches: 8. The CDR3 runs to 15 residues. CDR3 coding DNA: TGCGCCAGCAGTGGATTAGCGGGGGGAATGGATGAGCAGTTCTTC. It codes for CASSGLAGGMDEQFF.

The chain carries TRBV7-6 and TRBJ2-5; 11 bases align to TRBD2. The germline V gene has CDR1 SGHVS and CDR2 FNYEAQ. This CDR3 comprises 19 residues. V shed 4 bases, J shed 5 bases, and the junction held 18 bases outside the gene matches. The CDR3 region is CASSSLAGGGSDMGETQYF. CDR3 DNA sequence: TGTGCCAGCAGCTCTCTAGCGGGGGGCGGCTCGGATATGGGGGAGACCCAGTACTTC.

Only a few counts were recorded for this clone. The CDR3 region has the DNA TGCGCCAGCAGCCCCCGGGACACCTTCACAGATACGCAGTATTTT. It translates to CASSPRDTFTDTQYF. The V and J genes are TRBV5-1 and TRBJ2-3, with D maybe TRBD1 (6 bases). V was shortened by 4 bases and J by 2 bases, with 14 bases between the two germline ends. The CDR3 covers 15 residues. Germline V gives CDR1 SGHRS, CDR2 YFSETQ.

The genes are TRBV5-6 and TRBJ1-3; weak D call: TRBD1 (5 bases). The germline V and J ends were trimmed by 3 bases and 0 bases, with 13 bases remaining between them. The germline CDR1 and CDR2 sequences are SGHDT and YYEEEE. The CDR3 sequence is 16 residues long. The DNA for the CDR3 is TGTGCCAGCAGCTGGGACCGGGGAACCTCTGGAAACACCATATATTTT. This gives the protein CASSWDRGTSGNTIYF.

This clone was counted only a few times. This rearrangement joins TRBV6-6 to TRBJ2-7; no clear D gene. The V gene lost 6 bases and the J gene lost 3 bases, with 18 bases spanning the gap. This CDR3 is 15 amino acids long. Germline lookup yields CDR1 MNHNY and CDR2 SVGAGI (reference sequence). The CDR3 is CASSPGGVSNYEQYF. The CDR3 coding sequence is TGTGCCAGCAGCCCCGGTGGTGTTTCGAACTACGAGCAGTACTTC.

The rearrangement uses TRBV6-5 and TRBJ2-3, with unresolved D. The germline CDR1 and CDR2 sequences are MNHEY and SVGAGI. CDR3 size: 12 residues. V was clipped by 6 bases and J by 4 bases, with 8 bases between them. This chain's CDR3 is CASSSTADTQYF. DNA of the CDR3: TGTGCCAGCAGCTCTACAGCAGATACGCAGTATTTT.

This rearrangement joins TRBV5-1 to TRBJ2-3; maybe TRBD1 (6 bases). Between the trimmed V and J ends, which lost 0 bases and 3 bases, there was a span of 8 bases. This CDR3 is built from 14 residues. Germline V CDR1 and CDR2: SGHRS, YFSETQ. The CDR3 DNA follows: TGCGCCAGCAGCTTGGACCAGGGGACAGATACGCAGTATTTT. It yields the protein CASSLDQGTDTQYF.

This chain connects TRBV6-1 to TRBJ2-7, with TRBD1 identical over 9 bases. CDR1 and CDR2 (germline): MNHNS, SASEGT. V trimming: 1 base; J trimming: 0 bases; junction bases outside the gene matches: 7. This CDR3 comprises 17 residues. CDR3 in amino acids: CASSEGRSGQGSYEQYF. CDR3 bases: TGTGCCAGCAGTGAAGGGAGGTCGGGACAGGGCTCCTACGAGCAGTACTTC.

This chain uses TRBV5-4 with TRBJ2-5; possibly TRBD1 or TRBD2 for D (5 bases each). CDR3 length: 14 residues. Germline values: CDR1 SGHNT, CDR2 YYREEE (reference sequence). V was shortened by 0 bases and J by 4 bases, with 10 bases between the two germline ends. DNA of the CDR3: TGTGCCAGCAGCTTGGAAGGGACGCGAGAGACCCAGTACTTC. Protein product: CASSLEGTRETQYF.

This chain connects TRBV5-5 to TRBJ2-5; 7 bases match TRBD1. Germline V CDR1 and CDR2: SGHKS, YYEKEE (reference sequence). Trimming took 1 base from V and 2 from J; bases not matched to a gene: 2. CDR3 length equals 14 residues. The CDR3 loop is CASSLTTGQETQYF. The CDR3 region has the DNA TGTGCCAGCAGCTTGACGACAGGGCAAGAGACCCAGTACTTC.

This clone was seen just once. V and J are TRBV29-1 and TRBJ2-1, with TRBD2 matching 10 bases. CDR1 SQVTM and CDR2 ANQGSEA come from the germline V gene. The V gene end was trimmed by 6 bases and the J gene end by 9 bases; junction bases not matched to a gene: 23. This CDR3 is built from 18 residues. CDR3 bases: TGCAGCGTCGAACATACTCATTCCGGGACTAGCGTGACAGTTGAGCAGTTCTTC. The encoded protein is CSVEHTHSGTSVTVEQFF.

This chain uses TRBV5-1 with TRBJ2-3; 13 positions agree with TRBD2. The germline V gene encodes CDR1 SGHRS and CDR2 YFSETQ. Germline trimming cut 0 bases from V and 8 bases from J; bases unmatched to any gene: 9. CDR3 size: 17 residues. The CDR3 here is CASSLDWSGTSGATQYF. As DNA, the CDR3 is TGCGCCAGCAGCTTGGATTGGTCTGGGACTAGCGGGGCTACGCAGTATTTT.

The V call is TRBV28, the J call TRBJ2-1; D gene uncertain. Germline V gene lookup returns CDR1 MDHEN and CDR2 SYDVKM. There are 15 residues in the CDR3. V dropped 2 bases and J dropped 0 bases, with 8 bases sitting between them. The CDR3 nucleotides read TGTGCCAGCAGTTTAGGGCCGGCCTCCTACAATGAGCAGTTCTTC. Amino acid sequence: CASSLGPASYNEQFF.

The chain carries TRBV11-2 and TRBJ2-7, with TRBD1 as a possible D gene (5 bases). Germline-derived CDR1 and CDR2 are SGHAT and FQNNGV. The CDR3 loop spans 14 amino acids. The V gene lost 3 bases and the J gene lost 5 bases, with 14 bases spanning the gap. The CDR3 bases are TGTGCCAGCAGCTTCGCAGGGTCGATCCACGAGCAGTACTTC. Residues: CASSFAGSIHEQYF.

This clone was recorded a few times. The gene calls are TRBV6-1 and TRBJ1-2; 7 nucleotides match TRBD1. The CDR3 consists of 16 residues. Germline V gives CDR1 MNHNS, CDR2 SASEGT. V trimming: 0 bases; J trimming: 4 bases; junction bases outside the gene matches: 8. The CDR3 region has the DNA TGTGCCAGCAGTGAAGCGCGTAGGACAGGCTTCTATGGCTACACCTTC. Its translation is CASSEARRTGFYGYTF.

The gene calls are TRBV12-5 and TRBJ2-2; 11 bases map to TRBD2. The CDR3 is made up of 18 amino acids. The germline gives CDR1 LGHNT, CDR2 FRNRAP. V was clipped by 2 bases and J by 8 bases; unmatched bases: 13. CDR3 nucleotide sequence: TGTGCTAGTGGTTTGACCGCACCTAGCGGGAGGTTCCGGGGGGAGCTGTTTTTT. Translating it yields CASGLTAPSGRFRGELFF. Full variable domain (missing parts from reference TRBV12-5 and TRBJ2-2): DARVTQTPRHKVTEMGQEVTMRCQPILGHNTVFWYRQTMMQGLELLAYFRNRAPLDDSGMPKDRFSAEMPDATLATLKIQPSEPRDSAVYFCASGLTAPSGRFRGELFFGEGSRLTVL.

The rearrangement uses TRBV9 and TRBJ2-7, with 10 bases lining up with TRBD1. V was pared by 3 bases and J by 0 bases, with 3 bases of the junction left unmatched. The CDR3 has 15 residues. Germline V gene sequence: CDR1 SGDLS, CDR2 YYNGEE. The CDR3, as DNA: TGTGCCAGCAGCGCCCGGGACAGGGGCTCCTACGAGCAGTACTTC. It yields the protein CASSARDRGSYEQYF.

The V gene is TRBV9, the J gene TRBJ2-3; 12 bases agree with TRBD1. The CDR3 runs to 15 residues. The junction had 5 bases not matched to a gene; V was cut back by 4 bases and J by 5 bases. Germline CDR1 is SGDLS and CDR2 is YYNGEE. This CDR3 reads CASSLRDRGRDTQYF. The CDR3 DNA reads TGTGCCAGCAGCCTTCGGGACAGGGGGCGAGATACGCAGTATTTT.

V is TRBV11-2 and J is TRBJ1-4; D uncertain. The germline CDR1 and CDR2 sequences are SGHAT and FQNNGV. The CDR3 has 11 residues. Trimming left V 11 bases short and J 7 bases short, with 11 bases between. CDR3 loop: CASRETEKLFF. In DNA form, the CDR3 reads TGTGCCTCGCGGGAGACTGAAAAACTGTTTTTT.

V and J are TRBV9 and TRBJ1-4; 8 bases agree with TRBD1. V lost 4 bases to trimming and J lost 7 bases; unmatched junction nucleotides: 9. The CDR3 is made up of 15 amino acids. The germline V gene encodes CDR1 SGDLS and CDR2 YYNGEE. CDR3 in DNA: TGTGCCAGCAGCACCCAGGGGGCGCGAGGTGAAAAACTGTTTTTT. Its protein product is CASSTQGARGEKLFF.

The V call is TRBV20-1, the J call TRBJ1-2; no clear D. Trimming took off 3 bases at V and 7 bases at J, with 9 bases between the two ends. The CDR3 spans 11 residues. From germline, CDR1 is DFQATT and CDR2 SNEGSKA (reference sequence). The CDR3 reads CSAREPRGYTF. CDR3 in DNA: TGCAGTGCTAGGGAGCCCCGTGGCTACACCTTC.